This TCR beta chain was identified during a study of blood T cell repertoires in COVID-19. The overall study: Some COVID-19 samples were acute and others convalescent; all came from the United States, Italy and Spain. T cells, B-cell-depleted T cells, or PBMCs supplied cDNA or gDNA.

CDR1 and CDR2 from the germline V gene are SEHNR and FQNEAQ (reference sequence). V was pared by 0 bases and J by 4 bases, with 15 bases between. CDR3 length equals 17 residues. Per the authors' pipeline: From reference gene primer amplification, estimates of nucleated cell counts were derived. Some clones are missing from TCRdb's copy, which holds only in-frame ones; the method was immunoSEQ multiplex PCR. V and J calls and clone size are given by that table; D and trimming were obtained from the DNA. The repertoire has about 200,000 clones, 80% of them found once; the top ten carry 4.5% to 7%. The TCR sequence derives from a woman aged 70 to 79 with acute or convalescent COVID-19. What was sequenced was peripheral blood. The J gene is TRBJ2-2, the V gene TRBV7-9; weak D call: TRBD1 (5 bases). CDR3 bases: TGTGCCAGCAGCTTAGCGACCTCATCAGGGATCACCGGGGAGCTGTTTTTT. This codes for CASSLATSSGITGELFF.